The 28 T cell receptor beta chains below were found in one sample sequenced in a study of T cell responses to AZD1222 COVID-19 vaccine. Profiling relied on immunoSEQ multiplex PCR, and the TCRdb table lists in-frame clones only, not all of them. The sample contains approximately 160,000 clones, 70% to 90% of which appear only once. Sequencing was performed on peripheral blood, taken on day 0 of AZD1222 vaccination. These TCRs come from an adult in good health.

The rearrangement links TRBV15 to TRBJ1-1; D might be TRBD1 (5 bases). CDR1 and CDR2 from the germline V gene are LNHNV and YYDKDF (reference sequence). The CDR3 is made up of 12 amino acids. V was cut by 3 bases and J by 11 bases, with 13 bases left in between. In DNA form, the CDR3 reads TGTGCCACCAGCAGGGCGCAGGGACGCGCTTTCTTT. This translates into CATSRAQGRAFF.

The chain employs TRBV6-2 or TRBV6-3 and TRBJ1-1; D is unresolved. Trimming took off 2 bases at V and 7 bases at J, with 11 bases between the two ends. Germline V gene sequence: CDR1 MNHEY, CDR2 SVGEGT. The CDR3 runs to 13 residues. Here the CDR3 DNA reads TGTGCCAGCAGTTACCTCGGACGACGTGAAGCTTTCTTT. This translates into CASSYLGRREAFF.

This rearrangement joins TRBV3-1 (or the pseudogene TRBV3-2) to TRBJ1-5; the D gene is possibly TRBD1 (5 bases). This CDR3 contains 21 residues. Deletions cut 0 bases from V and 0 bases from J, with 24 bases between. CDR1 is LGHDT, CDR2 YNNKEL, per germline (reference sequence). The CDR3 sequence is CASSQDKRKQATFYSNQPQHF. The CDR3 region has the DNA TGTGCCAGCAGCCAAGATAAGAGGAAACAGGCGACCTTCTATAGCAATCAGCCCCAGCATTTT.

The table lists this clone with a few counts. The chain couples TRBV11-3 to TRBJ2-2; 8 nucleotides agree with TRBD1. There are 15 residues in the CDR3. With V trimmed by 4 bases and J by 4 bases, 5 bases remained unmatched. CDR1 and CDR2 (germline): SGHNT, YENEEA. The CDR3 region has the DNA TGTGCCAGCAGCTCCCGGACAGGGATCACCGGGGAGCTGTTTTTT. Its translation: CASSSRTGITGELFF. Together with reference TRBV11-3 and TRBJ2-2, the CDR3 gives the full variable domain: EAGVVQSPRYKIIEKKQPVAFWCNPISGHNTLYWYLQNLGQGPELLIRYENEEAVDDSQLPKDRFSAERLKGVDSTLKIQPAELGDSAVYLCASSSRTGITGELFFGEGSRLTVL.

This sequence joins TRBV9 and TRBJ1-4, with unresolved D. Germline V gives CDR1 SGDLS, CDR2 YYNGEE. With 2 bases removed from V and 8 bases from J, the gap between germline ends came to 19 bases. The CDR3 is 16 residues long. CDR3 residues: CASSVGSAGYGEKLFF. The CDR3 DNA follows: TGTGCCAGCAGCGTGGGGAGCGCGGGCTATGGGGAAAAACTGTTTTTT.

The rearrangement links TRBV7-6 to TRBJ2-1; TRBD1 matches at 8 bases. The CDR3 contains 15 residues. Trimming took 2 bases from V and 5 from J; bases not matched to a gene: 5. CDR1 is SGHVS and CDR2 is FNYEAQ in the germline V gene. The CDR3 here is CASSLTGGFDNEQFF. The CDR3 DNA is TGTGCCAGCAGCTTAACAGGGGGTTTCGACAATGAGCAGTTCTTC. Full variable domain (rest looked up from reference TRBV7-6 and TRBJ2-1): GAGVSQSPRYKVTKRGQDVALRCDPISGHVSLYWYRQALGQGPEFLTYFNYEAQQDKSGLPNDRFSAERPEGSISTLTIQRTEQRDSAMYRCASSLTGGFDNEQFFGPGTRLTVL.

V gene TRBV11-3 combines with J gene TRBJ2-3; 7 bases line up with TRBD2. The trim removed 0 bases at V and 2 bases at J, leaving 2 bases unmatched. Germline CDR1 and CDR2: SGHNT and YENEEA. The CDR3 has 15 amino acids. CDR3 sequence reads: CASSLEGTITDTQYF. The CDR3 nucleotides are TGTGCCAGCAGCTTAGAGGGGACTATCACAGATACGCAGTATTTT.

V is TRBV5-4 and J is TRBJ1-1; the D is unclear. The germline CDR1 and CDR2 sequences are SGHNT and YYREEE (reference sequence). The CDR3 has 13 amino acids. V lost 4 bases to trimming and J lost 6 bases, with 13 bases between them. The CDR3, as DNA: TGTGCCAGCAGCCTCGGACGGGGAGCTGAAGCTTTCTTT. The encoded protein is CASSLGRGAEAFF.

The chain carries TRBV30 and TRBJ2-7, with 9 nucleotides matching TRBD2. The CDR3 is made up of 13 amino acids. The V and J ends lost 3 bases and 4 bases, in that order; junction bases with no gene match: 4. Germline V gene sequence: CDR1 GTSNPN, CDR2 SVGIG (reference sequence). The CDR3, as DNA: TGTGCCTGGAGGGCTAGCGGGACTTACGAGCAGTACTTC. It codes for CAWRASGTYEQYF.

The chain recombines TRBV5-1 with TRBJ1-2; D remains ambiguous. V was cut by 1 base and J by 0 bases, with 22 bases left in between. The germline gives CDR1 SGHRS, CDR2 YFSETQ. This CDR3 is built from 19 residues. CDR3 in DNA: TGCGCCAGCAGCTTGCTCTCCATGGCCCCGGTGGTAGCTAACTATGGCTACACCTTC. It encodes CASSLLSMAPVVANYGYTF.

The chain employs TRBV27 and TRBJ1-4, with 7 positions matching TRBD1. Trimming took 5 bases from V and 7 from J; bases not matched to a gene: 10. The CDR3 contains 15 residues. Per the germline V gene, CDR1 is MNHEY and CDR2 is SMNVEV (reference sequence). The CDR3 DNA sequence: TGTGCCAGCAGTCCAAATGAGGGGGCAGGTGAAAAACTGTTTTTT. Translated: CASSPNEGAGEKLFF.

The rearrangement links TRBV5-1 to TRBJ1-2; TRBD1 might be the D (5 bases). The CDR3 length is 15 residues. The V and J ends lost 4 bases and 8 bases respectively, with 21 bases between them. The germline V gene has CDR1 SGHRS and CDR2 YFSETQ. For the CDR3, the DNA is TGCGCCAGCAGCCTGTTGGGAAAGACAGACTCAGGCTACACCTTC. Its protein is CASSLLGKTDSGYTF.

This clone turned up a few times. This chain uses TRBV5-5 with TRBJ2-7; 9 bases match TRBD1. Germline CDR1 is SGHKS and CDR2 is YYEKEE (reference sequence). The CDR3 totals 15 residues. V shed 0 bases, J shed 6 bases, and the junction held 7 bases outside the gene matches. The CDR3 coding sequence is TGTGCCAGCAGCTTGGCGGGACAGGGTTGGGTCGAGCAGTACTTC. It codes for CASSLAGQGWVEQYF.

The chain recombines TRBV30 with TRBJ1-6; D is perhaps TRBD1 (6 bases). Germline CDR1 and CDR2: GTSNPN and SVGIG (reference sequence). The CDR3 extends over 16 amino acids. V shed 4 bases and J shed 10 bases, with 23 bases lying between them. The CDR3 DNA reads TGTGCCTGGACCTCGCCGACAGGAGGTGGTTGGTCACCCCTCCACTTT. This translates into CAWTSPTGGGWSPLHF.

The V call is TRBV11-3, the J call TRBJ2-2; 10 positions match TRBD1. The germline V gene encodes CDR1 SGHNT and CDR2 YENEEA. The CDR3 is 14 amino acids. Unmatched junction bases numbered 4, after V lost 8 bases and J lost 4 bases. DNA of the CDR3: TGTGCCAGCGACAGGGGGCAGGGCACCGGGGAGCTGTTTTTT. The encoded protein is CASDRGQGTGELFF.

This chain uses TRBV9 with TRBJ2-1; D uncertain. Trimming left V 6 bases short and J 5 bases short, with 9 bases between. CDR3 size: 12 residues. The germline V gene encodes CDR1 SGDLS and CDR2 YYNGEE. CDR3 in amino acids: CASTEWNNEQFF. The CDR3 DNA reads as TGTGCCAGCACAGAGTGGAACAATGAGCAGTTCTTC.

The chain couples TRBV28 to TRBJ1-2; D is uncertain. The CDR3 has 15 residues. In germline, CDR1 is MDHEN, CDR2 SYDVKM. V shed 5 bases and J shed 4 bases, with 17 bases lying between them. CDR3 in DNA: TGTGCCAGCAGTACCTCGGAGCTGCTGTCCTATGGCTACACCTTC. Encoded protein: CASSTSELLSYGYTF.

This chain joins TRBV5-1 and TRBJ2-1; 12 positions agree with TRBD2. The V gene end was trimmed by 6 bases and the J gene end by 6 bases; junction bases not matched to a gene: 10. CDR1 and CDR2 (germline): SGHRS, YFSETQ. The CDR3 is 16 residues long. The DNA of the CDR3 is TGCGCCAGCACCGGACTAGCGGGGAGGAGTTCCAATGAGCAGTTCTTC. It translates to CASTGLAGRSSNEQFF.

In its sample, this clone was seen a few times. The chain combines TRBV9 with TRBJ1-4, with 11 bases identical to TRBD1. Germline CDR1 SGDLS, CDR2 YYNGEE. With V trimmed by 4 bases and J by 7 bases, 6 bases remained unmatched. CDR3 length equals 15 residues. Written as DNA, the CDR3 is TGTGCCAGCAGCCCATTGGGACAGGGGGTTGAAAAACTGTTTTTT. This sequence encodes CASSPLGQGVEKLFF.

The genes are TRBV7-2 and TRBJ2-1; D is ambiguous. CDR3 length: 14 amino acids. Trimming removed 5 bases at V and 9 bases at J, with 17 bases between. Germline V lookup: CDR1 SGHTA, CDR2 FQGNSA. The CDR3 DNA reads as TGTGCCAGCAGCCCGCTCGGAGCGTTGGGTGAGCAGTTCTTC. Translation gives CASSPLGALGEQFF.

The chain couples TRBV9 to TRBJ2-2; D not certain. There are 15 residues in the CDR3. CDR1 and CDR2 (germline): SGDLS, YYNGEE. V dropped 2 bases and J dropped 5 bases, with 13 bases sitting between them. CDR3 sequence: CASSVAGLGTGELFF. DNA of the CDR3: TGTGCCAGCAGCGTCGCCGGGTTAGGGACCGGGGAGCTGTTTTTT.

The chain uses TRBV6-5 and TRBJ1-5, with 9 bases lining up with TRBD1. From germline, CDR1 is MNHEY and CDR2 SVGAGI. V shed 7 bases, J shed 1 base, and the junction held 5 bases outside the gene matches. CDR3 length: 15 amino acids. CDR3 nucleotides: TGTGCCAGCACTCTGACAGGGGGGAGCAATCAGCCCCAGCATTTT. It encodes CASTLTGGSNQPQHF.

The chain recombines TRBV27 with TRBJ2-3; the match to TRBD2 covers 13 bases. Germline CDR1 and CDR2: MNHEY and SMNVEV (reference sequence). The CDR3 is made up of 15 amino acids. Trimming took 6 bases from V and 6 from J; bases not matched to a gene: 6. Here the CDR3 reads CASRKGLAGADTQYF. DNA of the CDR3: TGTGCCAGCAGAAAAGGACTAGCGGGAGCGGATACGCAGTATTTT.

This clone was counted once. The rearrangement uses TRBV27 and TRBJ2-1, with 7 nucleotides matching TRBD1. Per the germline V gene, CDR1 is MNHEY and CDR2 is SMNVEV (reference sequence). The V gene end was trimmed by 6 bases and the J gene end by 1 base; junction bases not matched to a gene: 9. The CDR3 spans 16 residues. This CDR3 reads CASSLTPGQSYNEQFF. In DNA, the CDR3 is TGTGCCAGCAGCCTAACCCCGGGACAGTCCTACAATGAGCAGTTCTTC.

The chain carries TRBV28 and TRBJ2-7; D gene unclear. This CDR3 region has 11 residues. V gave up 8 bases and J gave up 7 bases, with 12 bases separating them. Per the germline V gene, CDR1 is MDHEN and CDR2 is SYDVKM. CDR3 bases: TGTGCCAGCGGAAATCTTCGAGAGCAGTACTTC. This translates into CASGNLREQYF.

The chain combines TRBV27 with TRBJ1-2; D unresolved. V shed 5 bases and J shed 8 bases, with 15 bases lying between them. The V gene's germline CDR1 is MNHEY and CDR2 SMNVEV (reference sequence). This CDR3 is built from 13 residues. CDR3 DNA: TGTGCCAGCAGTGCCCTCGGGTTGTTGGGCTACACCTTC. It encodes CASSALGLLGYTF.

CDR3 loop: CASSLGGFRGNTIYF. DNA of the CDR3: TGTGCCAGCAGTTTAGGAGGTTTCAGGGGAAACACCATATATTTT. The genes are TRBV6-5 and TRBJ1-3; no clear D. The CDR3 is 15 amino acids. Trimming shortened V by 4 bases and J by 4 bases, and 14 bases separated the two germline ends. Germline V gene lookup returns CDR1 MNHEY and CDR2 SVGAGI.

This clone was found once. The chain couples TRBV5-4 to TRBJ2-6, with D maybe TRBD2 (6 bases). The germline CDR1 and CDR2 sequences are SGHNT and YYREEE (reference sequence). The CDR3 has 18 residues. The V end was cut by 0 bases, the J end by 1 base, with 14 bases between. The CDR3 reads CASSLARGSFSGANVLTF. The CDR3 nucleotides read TGTGCCAGCAGCTTGGCACGGGGGTCTTTTTCTGGGGCCAACGTCCTGACTTTC.